The 27 T cell receptor beta chains below come from one sample, sequenced in a study of regulatory T cells in long-lasting Graves disease. Arm-PCR of CDR3 regions with iRepertoire HTBI primers generated TCR beta libraries. TCRdb reprocessed the multiplex PCR reads via MiXCR and lists one record per CDR3 protein. Here the sample spans about 620,000 distinct CDR3 sequences, around 17% being singletons. Time point here: newly diagnosed GD, antithyroid drugs for less than 3 months. The authors made the TCR library using RNA they extracted from PBMCs. This same sample was also taken into another study, of T cells in Graves' hyperthyroidism and ophthalmopathy.

The material was peripheral blood mononuclear cells (PBMCs), obtained at new diagnosis, from a patient treated with antithyroid drugs. The receptors stem from a woman aged 30 to 39 with Graves disease.

In this sample, this clonotype turned up a few times. This rearrangement joins TRBV27 to TRBJ2-1; TRBD2 agrees at 7 bases. The ends lost 8 bases at V and 5 bases at J; junction bases unmatched: 9. The CDR3 loop spans 14 amino acids. Germline assignment: CDR1 MNHEY and CDR2 SMNVEV (reference sequence). The CDR3 DNA follows: TGTGCCAGCGGAAGGGAGCGGGACCACAATGAGCAGTTCTTC. As protein: CASGRERDHNEQFF.

In this sample, this clonotype turned up many times. V and J are TRBV28 and TRBJ2-7; a weak D match, TRBD1 (6 bases). V was pared by 8 bases and J by 2 bases, with 40 bases between. Germline-derived CDR1 and CDR2 are MDHEN and SYDVKM. The CDR3 consists of 22 residues. CDR3 bases: TGTGCCAGCGAGGGCCGGCAGGGGAAAAGGCACGGCCACCCGACGAAACCCTACGAGCAGTACTTC. Its protein product is CASEGRQGKRHGHPTKPYEQYF.

This clonotype occurred many times. This chain joins TRBV28 and TRBJ1-2; no clear D. The CDR3 length is 13 residues. Trimming removed 6 bases at V and 4 bases at J, with 12 bases between. Per germline, CDR1 MDHEN and CDR2 SYDVKM. This chain's CDR3 is CASSLDGLYGYTF. The CDR3 DNA reads TGTGCCAGCAGCTTAGACGGACTCTATGGCTACACCTTC.

The genes are TRBV27 and TRBJ2-7; TRBD1 matches at 10 bases. V lost 5 bases to trimming and J lost 5 bases; unmatched junction nucleotides: 6. The CDR3 is 14 residues long. The germline V gene has CDR1 MNHEY and CDR2 SMNVEV (reference sequence). Here the CDR3 DNA reads TGTGCCAGCAGTCCCGACAGGGGGCCCAACGAGCAGTACTTC. The encoded protein is CASSPDRGPNEQYF.

V usage is TRBV12-3 or TRBV12-4 and J usage is TRBJ2-1, with TRBD2 as a possible D gene (6 bases). CDR3 size: 15 residues. V gave up 5 bases and J gave up 3 bases, with 14 bases separating them. CDR3 amino acids: CASSLAGSRYNEQFF. The CDR3 region has the DNA TGTGCCAGCAGTCTCGCCGGGAGCCGCTACAATGAGCAGTTCTTC.

In this sample, this clonotype turned up many times. This chain joins TRBV20-1 and TRBJ1-5; perhaps TRBD1 as D (5 bases). The V end lost 1 base, the J end lost 4 bases, and 11 bases lay between the germline ends. Germline loops: CDR1 DFQATT, CDR2 SNEGSKA (reference sequence). The CDR3 runs to 14 residues. CDR3 region: CSARGGSWNQPQHF. CDR3 DNA: TGCAGTGCTAGAGGGGGCAGTTGGAATCAGCCCCAGCATTTT.

The chain links TRBV11-2 to TRBJ2-7; TRBD1 matches at 9 bases. J lost 4 bases, V lost 2 bases, and 6 bases had no gene match. The germline V gene has CDR1 SGHAT and CDR2 FQNNGV. The CDR3 consists of 15 residues. The CDR3 sequence is CASSLIGDREYEQYF. CDR3 in DNA: TGTGCCAGCAGCTTAATCGGGGACAGGGAATACGAGCAGTACTTC.

The chain combines TRBV6-1 with TRBJ1-6, with D hard to call. The ends were cut back, 6 bases at V and 8 bases at J, with 8 bases in the middle. CDR3 length: 12 amino acids. Germline V gives CDR1 MNHNS, CDR2 SASEGT. In DNA form, the CDR3 reads TGTGCCAGCAGCCTGGTATATTCACCCCTCCACTTT. Its translation is CASSLVYSPLHF.

V usage is TRBV27 and J usage is TRBJ2-7; the D is unclear. CDR3 length: 15 amino acids. V was pared by 3 bases and J by 3 bases, with 15 bases between. Germline CDR1 reads MNHEY; CDR2 reads SMNVEV (reference sequence). In DNA form, the CDR3 reads TGTGCCAGCAGTTTTGGACCGCTGGGTGTCTACGAGCAGTACTTC. Its protein product is CASSFGPLGVYEQYF.

The sample holds many counts of this clonotype. This rearrangement joins TRBV7-2 to TRBJ2-1; no reliable D call. The CDR3 length is 12 residues. Germline lookup yields CDR1 SGHTA and CDR2 FQGNSA. V was cut by 2 bases and J by 6 bases, with 5 bases left in between. The CDR3: CASSLWSNEQFF. The CDR3 DNA reads TGTGCCAGCAGCTTATGGAGCAATGAGCAGTTCTTC.

The CDR3 spells CASSLAAGTGSGANVLTF. The CDR3 DNA reads as TGTGCCAGCAGTTTGGCAGCCGGGACAGGGTCTGGGGCCAACGTCCTGACTTTC. This chain joins TRBV28 and TRBJ2-6, with 9 nucleotides matching TRBD1. CDR1 is MDHEN, CDR2 SYDVKM, per germline. J was trimmed by 1 base and V by 3 bases; bases with no gene match: 7. The CDR3 is 18 residues long.

The table lists this clonotype with many counts. The chain combines TRBV7-2 with TRBJ1-5; D not resolved. CDR3 length equals 12 residues. Germline assignment: CDR1 SGHTA and CDR2 FQGNSA. The V gene lost 1 base and the J gene lost 9 bases, with 7 bases spanning the gap. In DNA form, the CDR3 reads TGTGCCAGCAGCTTAGGAGGCCTGCCCCAGCATTTT. Protein product: CASSLGGLPQHF.

This clonotype was seen at least ten times. This chain joins TRBV7-9 and TRBJ2-5; 8 positions agree with TRBD2. CDR3 size: 16 residues. CDR1 is SEHNR and CDR2 is FQNEAQ in the germline V gene (reference sequence). V lost 5 bases and J lost 1; bases outside the gene matches: 9. The CDR3 nucleotides read TGTGCCAGCAGCCGAGCTTTTAGCGGGGCCCAAGAGACCCAGTACTTC. Encoded protein: CASSRAFSGAQETQYF.

The chain is built from TRBV20-1 and TRBJ2-3; 9 bases map to TRBD2. The CDR3 runs to 14 residues. Germline CDR1 and CDR2: DFQATT and SNEGSKA (reference sequence). V dropped 3 bases and J dropped 3; count of bases not matched to a gene: 4. In DNA form, the CDR3 reads TGCAGTGCTAGGGGTAGCGGGGGAACAGATACGCAGTATTTT. Amino acid sequence: CSARGSGGTDTQYF.

In this sample, this clonotype turned up a few times. The chain is built from TRBV7-3 and TRBJ1-2, with D uncertain. The CDR3 sequence is 14 residues long. Germline V CDR1 and CDR2: SGHTA, FQGTGA. Trimming left V 5 bases short and J 4 bases short, with 14 bases between. DNA of the CDR3: TGTGCCAGCAGCCTCAACCCTGCCGTCTATGGCTACACCTTC. Residues: CASSLNPAVYGYTF.

At least ten counts were recorded for this clonotype. The rearrangement uses TRBV18 and TRBJ1-4, with a weak D call TRBD1 (5 bases). Germline V gene data show CDR1 as KGHSH and CDR2 as LQKENI. The V and J ends lost 1 base and 8 bases respectively, with 17 bases between them. The CDR3 runs to 16 residues. The CDR3 loop is CASSPLGGDRGEKLFF. The CDR3 region has the DNA TGTGCCAGCTCACCACTCGGCGGTGACAGAGGAGAAAAACTGTTTTTT.

V and J are TRBV7-2 and TRBJ1-1; D is undetermined. The V end was cut by 3 bases, the J end by 0 bases, with 14 bases between. Germline V gene data show CDR1 as SGHTA and CDR2 as FQGNSA. This CDR3 is 16 amino acids long. Here the CDR3 DNA reads TGTGCCAGCAGCTTGATGGGTAGGCAGTTGAACACTGAAGCTTTCTTT. It encodes CASSLMGRQLNTEAFF.

This clonotype was counted many times. The chain carries TRBV2 and TRBJ2-7; D is perhaps TRBD2 (6 bases). The V end was cut by 8 bases, the J end by 7 bases, with 12 bases between. Germline loops: CDR1 SNHLY, CDR2 FYNNEI. This CDR3 region has 11 residues. The CDR3: CASSGGGEQYF. The CDR3 DNA is TGTGCCAGCTCCGGGGGAGGTGAGCAGTACTTC.

This clonotype was seen a handful of times. The genes are TRBV9 and TRBJ1-2; 9 bases agree with TRBD1. The J segment lost 7 bases and the V segment lost 4 bases, leaving 23 bases of the junction unmatched. Germline values: CDR1 SGDLS, CDR2 YYNGEE. The CDR3 is made up of 19 amino acids. The CDR3 sequence is CASSPGAGTGFGLPGGYTF. The DNA of the CDR3 is TGTGCCAGCAGCCCTGGCGCCGGGACAGGGTTCGGCCTTCCGGGTGGCTACACCTTC.

This clonotype was found many times. The chain is built from TRBV5-1 and TRBJ2-2; 11 nucleotides match TRBD2. V dropped 3 bases and J dropped 0; count of bases not matched to a gene: 1. CDR1 and CDR2 (germline): SGHRS, YFSETQ. The CDR3 loop spans 16 amino acids. In DNA, the CDR3 is TGCGCCAGCAGCTCGGGACTAGCGGCGAACACCGGGGAGCTGTTTTTT. It translates to CASSSGLAANTGELFF. The variable domain in full, with the rest retrieved from reference TRBV5-1 and TRBJ2-2, is KAGVTQTPRYLIKTRGQQVTLSCSPISGHRSVSWYQQTPGQGLQFLFEYFSETQRNKGNFPGRFSGRQFSNSRSEMNVSTLELGDSALYLCASSSGLAANTGELFFGEGSRLTVL.

The chain carries TRBV20-1 and TRBJ2-1, with TRBD2 identical over 12 bases. The CDR3 is made up of 14 amino acids. With V trimmed by 6 bases and J by 5 bases, 5 bases remained unmatched. CDR1 is DFQATT and CDR2 is SNEGSKA in the germline V gene (reference sequence). The CDR3 bases are TGCAGTGCCCGGACTAGCGGGAACCACAATGAGCAGTTCTTC. Protein sequence: CSARTSGNHNEQFF.

This clonotype is a singleton in its sample. Possible read error: a much larger clone is one base away. The V and J genes are TRBV7-9 and TRBJ2-7, with D possibly being TRBD1 or TRBD2 (6 bases each). This CDR3 has 16 residues. Germline V gene sequence: CDR1 SEHNR, CDR2 FQNEAQ (reference sequence). V lost 5 bases and J lost 2, with 19 bases in between. CDR3 in amino acids: CASSLFGGPLTYEQYF. The CDR3, as DNA: TGTGCCAGCAGCCTCTTCGGGGGCCCGCTCACCTACGAGCAGTACTTC.

This clonotype has a count of ten or more. The chain has TRBV20-1 and TRBJ1-1; D ambiguous. CDR3 length: 13 amino acids. V dropped 1 base and J dropped 0 bases, with 6 bases sitting between them. Germline V gives CDR1 DFQATT, CDR2 SNEGSKA (reference sequence). CDR3 protein: CSARVGVNTEAFF. The CDR3 nucleotides read TGCAGTGCTAGAGTCGGGGTGAACACTGAAGCTTTCTTT.

In its sample, this clonotype was seen a few times. V gene TRBV3-1 combines with J gene TRBJ2-7, with 8 bases identical to TRBD2. The CDR3 has 18 amino acids. V trimming: 0 bases; J trimming: 1 base; junction bases outside the gene matches: 11. Germline CDR1 and CDR2: LGHDT and YNNKEL (reference sequence). CDR3 DNA sequence: TGTGCCAGCAGCCAAGATCGGGTGGGAGCGGGAGTATCCTACGAGCAGTACTTC. Translated: CASSQDRVGAGVSYEQYF.

This clonotype was recorded at least ten times. V usage is TRBV11-2 and J usage is TRBJ2-7; 9 bases are shared with TRBD2. This CDR3 spans 15 amino acids. Germline CDR1 SGHAT, CDR2 FQNNGV. J gave up 7 bases and V 10 bases, and 17 bases lay outside the gene matches. This chain's CDR3 is CATQRFSGSWEEQYF. The CDR3 region has the DNA TGTGCCACCCAGAGGTTTAGCGGGAGTTGGGAAGAGCAGTACTTC.

The chain carries TRBV20-1 and TRBJ2-1; 8 bases line up with TRBD1. This CDR3 is built from 15 residues. The trim removed 6 bases at V and 2 bases at J, leaving 9 bases unmatched. The germline V gene has CDR1 DFQATT and CDR2 SNEGSKA (reference sequence). CDR3 DNA: TGCAGTGCGCCGCGGACAGGGCAAGCCTACAATGAGCAGTTCTTC. Protein product: CSAPRTGQAYNEQFF.

The chain recombines TRBV20-1 with TRBJ2-7; D possibly matches TRBD1 or TRBD2 (5 bases each). CDR3 size: 14 residues. Germline CDR1 is DFQATT and CDR2 is SNEGSKA (reference sequence). The ends were cut back, 0 bases at V and 3 bases at J, with 12 bases in the middle. The chain's CDR3 is CSARDGLRGYEQYF. CDR3 nucleotides: TGCAGTGCTAGAGACGGCCTGAGGGGCTACGAGCAGTACTTC.